The 21 T cell receptor beta chains below were found in one sample sequenced in a study of control samples from healthy donors and cancer patients. The method was immunoSEQ multiplex PCR; TCRdb's version includes in-frame clones alone and lacks a portion of them. This table has some 71,000 clones, around 92% appearing once. The specimen sequenced was PBMCs. These receptors all stem from a man aged 55 to 69 with lung cancer.

V is TRBV30 and J is TRBJ2-3; D perhaps matches TRBD2 (5 bases). Looked up from germline, CDR1 is GTSNPN and CDR2 is SVGIG (reference sequence). The CDR3 is 14 residues long. Trimming shortened V by 7 bases and J by 7 bases, and 21 bases separated the two germline ends. The chain's CDR3 is CASRYGLTTNTQYF. DNA of the CDR3: TGTGCCTCGCGCTACGGACTCACCACGAATACGCAGTATTTT.

The J gene is TRBJ2-5, the V gene TRBV7-2, with 13 bases matching TRBD2. V was pared by 5 bases and J by 2 bases, with 2 bases of the junction left unmatched. Germline CDR1 reads SGHTA; CDR2 reads FQGNSA. This CDR3 region has 15 residues. CDR3 sequence: CASSVGLAGQETQYF. The CDR3 nucleotides are TGTGCCAGCAGCGTGGGACTAGCGGGGCAAGAGACCCAGTACTTC.

The rearrangement uses TRBV19 and TRBJ2-4; D ambiguous. The CDR3 spans 14 residues. The V end was cut by 3 bases, the J end by 9 bases, with 15 bases between. Germline V gene sequence: CDR1 LNHDA, CDR2 SQIVND (reference sequence). The CDR3 region has the DNA TGTGCCAGTAGTATGGGTCTGGGTGGTGGCATTCAGTACTTC. This translates into CASSMGLGGGIQYF.

This chain uses TRBV5-1 with TRBJ1-5; TRBD1 is a possible D gene (5 bases). CDR3 size: 15 residues. Germline-derived CDR1 and CDR2 are SGHRS and YFSETQ. Trimming took 2 bases from V and 3 from J, leaving 12 bases between them. CDR3 nucleotides: TGCGCCAGCAGCTTTTTCACAGGAAACAATCAGCCCCAGCATTTT. Its protein is CASSFFTGNNQPQHF.

The count of this clone is one. J is TRBJ1-5 and V is TRBV10-3; possible D gene TRBD1, 5 bases. V was pared by 3 bases and J by 0 bases, with 18 bases between. Looked up from germline, CDR1 is ENHRY and CDR2 is SYGVKD. The CDR3 consists of 18 residues. The DNA of the CDR3 is TGTGCCATCAGTGAAAGGGGACTAGGGTCCGCTAGCAATCAGCCCCAGCATTTT. Translated, it gives CAISERGLGSASNQPQHF.

The V and J genes are TRBV18 and TRBJ1-2; possible D gene TRBD1, 6 bases. The CDR3 length is 14 residues. Germline V lookup: CDR1 KGHSH, CDR2 LQKENI. V was cut by 3 bases and J by 8 bases, with 16 bases left in between. This CDR3 is CASSPGQRIEGYTF. Written as DNA, the CDR3 is TGTGCCAGCTCACCGGGACAAAGGATCGAGGGCTACACCTTC.

The sample holds one count of this clone. The chain links TRBV24-1 to TRBJ1-4; a possible D gene is TRBD1 (6 bases). Between the trimmed V and J ends, which lost 5 bases and 4 bases, there was a span of 10 bases. Germline V gene lookup returns CDR1 KGHDR and CDR2 SFDVKD. The CDR3 is 14 residues long. CDR3: CATSGGQYNEKLFF. CDR3 sequence (DNA): TGTGCCACCAGTGGAGGACAGTATAATGAAAAACTGTTTTTT.

The V call is TRBV5-1, the J call TRBJ2-3; no clear D gene. The ends were cut back, 1 base at V and 0 bases at J, with 6 bases in the middle. Looked up from germline, CDR1 is SGHRS and CDR2 is YFSETQ. CDR3 length equals 14 residues. CDR3 in DNA: TGCGCCAGCAGCTTGCCCGTTAGCACAGATACGCAGTATTTT. Translated: CASSLPVSTDTQYF.

This clone was picked up a small number of times. The chain links TRBV7-3 to TRBJ2-1; 11 bases are shared with TRBD2. Trimming removed 2 bases from V and 9 bases from J; junction bases left unmatched: 9. The CDR3 totals 16 residues. CDR1 is SGHTA, CDR2 FQGTGA, per germline. The CDR3 region is CASSLLAGGQSSEQFF. The CDR3 DNA sequence: TGTGCCAGCAGCTTACTAGCGGGGGGCCAATCCAGTGAGCAGTTCTTC.

The chain combines TRBV5-5 with TRBJ1-4; 12 nucleotides align to TRBD1. With V trimmed by 4 bases and J by 8 bases, 6 bases remained unmatched. CDR1 SGHKS and CDR2 YYEKEE come from the germline V gene (reference sequence). The CDR3 runs to 15 residues. The CDR3 DNA follows: TGTGCCAGCAGCCCCGCCGGGACAGGGGGCGAAAAACTGTTTTTT. It translates to CASSPAGTGGEKLFF.

V usage is TRBV21-1 and J usage is TRBJ2-1; the D call TRBD2 from the table was never checked on the DNA. TRBV21-1 is a documented pseudogene. CDR3 length: 16 amino acids. CDR3 amino acids: CASRGCRDGGGNEQFF. The CDR3 DNA sequence: TGTGCCAGCAGGGGTTGCCGGGACGGGGGGGGGAATGAGCAGTTCTTC.

V gene TRBV5-1 combines with J gene TRBJ1-5, with D possibly matching TRBD1 (6 bases). Germline V gene sequence: CDR1 SGHRS, CDR2 YFSETQ. CDR3 length equals 16 residues. Trimming removed 0 bases at V and 5 bases at J, with 15 bases between. The CDR3 nucleotides are TGCGCCAGCAGCTTGGGCACCGGGGGCGCGGATCAGCCCCAGCATTTT. Translation: CASSLGTGGADQPQHF.

The chain recombines TRBV5-1 with TRBJ1-3; D may be TRBD1 (5 bases). The CDR3 contains 15 residues. Trimming pared 2 bases from V and 2 bases from J, leaving 11 bases between. CDR1 is SGHRS, CDR2 YFSETQ, per germline. The CDR3 DNA sequence: TGCGCCAGCAGCTTTGGTCCGGGGGCTGGAAACACCATATATTTT. Translation: CASSFGPGAGNTIYF.

This chain uses TRBV25-1 with TRBJ2-3, with a weak D call TRBD1 (6 bases). Trimming removed 6 bases at V and 6 bases at J, with 16 bases between. The CDR3 totals 14 residues. Per the germline V gene, CDR1 is MGHDK and CDR2 is SYGVNS. CDR3 DNA: TGTGCCAGCAGCCAACCAGGGGCTACCGATACGCAGTATTTT. Its protein is CASSQPGATDTQYF.

V is TRBV19 and J is TRBJ2-4, with D perhaps given as TRBD1 or TRBD2 (5 bases each). There are 13 residues in the CDR3. Germline CDR1 and CDR2: LNHDA and SQIVND (reference sequence). Trimming left V 7 bases short and J 1 base short, with 8 bases between. CDR3 loop: CASKGEAKNIQYF. The DNA of the CDR3 is TGTGCCAGTAAAGGGGAGGCCAAAAACATTCAGTACTTC.

This sequence joins TRBV25-1 and TRBJ1-2; TRBD1 agrees at 7 bases. J gave up 7 bases and V 5 bases, and 10 bases lay outside the gene matches. Looked up from germline, CDR1 is MGHDK and CDR2 is SYGVNS. The CDR3 is made up of 14 amino acids. DNA of the CDR3: TGTGCCAGCAGTCTGGGACAGACGTACGGTGGCTACACCTTC. This sequence encodes CASSLGQTYGGYTF.

The chain recombines TRBV24-1 with TRBJ2-2; 9 bases fit TRBD1. Germline-derived CDR1 and CDR2 are KGHDR and SFDVKD. The CDR3 contains 14 residues. V trimming: 9 bases; J trimming: 3 bases; junction bases outside the gene matches: 4. In DNA form, the CDR3 reads TGTGCCACCCGGGACAGGGTGGACACCGGGGAGCTGTTTTTT. Amino acid sequence: CATRDRVDTGELFF.

The chain uses TRBV19 and TRBJ1-2; no definite D call. Between the trimmed V and J ends, which lost 1 base and 5 bases, there was a span of 11 bases. This CDR3 is built from 14 residues. Looked up from germline, CDR1 is LNHDA and CDR2 is SQIVND (reference sequence). In DNA form, the CDR3 reads TGTGCCAGTAGTATAGGTAACAGTCCTTATGGCTACACCTTC. Encoded protein: CASSIGNSPYGYTF.

V usage is TRBV5-1 and J usage is TRBJ1-2; D unclear. Trimming removed 3 bases from V and 4 bases from J, with 13 bases in between. This CDR3 is 14 amino acids long. CDR1 and CDR2 (germline): SGHRS, YFSETQ. CDR3 DNA: TGCGCCAGCAGCTCCTCTGTTAACACCTATGGCTACACCTTC. It codes for CASSSSVNTYGYTF.

The chain couples TRBV2 to TRBJ1-2, with a tentative D call TRBD1 (5 bases). The CDR3 loop spans 16 amino acids. Germline values: CDR1 SNHLY, CDR2 FYNNEI. The V and J ends lost 0 bases and 4 bases respectively, with 15 bases between them. The DNA for the CDR3 is TGTGCCAGCAGTGAAGCTAGGTCAGGAGGGGCCTATGGCTACACCTTC. Encoded protein: CASSEARSGGAYGYTF.

This sequence joins TRBV5-4 and TRBJ1-1, with D possibly matching TRBD1 (5 bases). Trimming cost V 4 bases and J 5 bases, with 15 bases left between them. The CDR3 contains 14 residues. Germline V lookup: CDR1 SGHNT, CDR2 YYREEE (reference sequence). Here the CDR3 reads CASSRWDLGTEAFF. CDR3 sequence (DNA): TGTGCCAGCAGCCGCTGGGACCTGGGGACTGAAGCTTTCTTT.